This TCR beta chain was captured by sequencing in a study of OX40 agonist ivuxolimab in advanced cancers. The study, taken as a whole, reports: CD4+ and CD8+ blood T cells expanded clonally by week 6 at 0.1 to 3.0 mg/kg.

On this clone: Its cognate antigen is unknown.

The data were produced by immunoSEQ multiplex PCR, yet TCRdb's version contains in-frame clones alone and is incomplete. The sample has 20,000 to 30,000 clones, roughly 79% seen once. The V segment lost 0 bases and the J segment 6 bases; nucleotides outside the gene matches: 3. The CDR3 runs 17 residues. In germline, CDR1 is MDHEN, CDR2 SYDVKM. This chain links TRBV28 with TRBJ2-2; 14 nucleotides match TRBD2. The sequenced sample was CD4+ or CD8+ T cells sorted from blood, obtained in a trial of the OX40 agonist ivuxolimab. The sequence was obtained from an adult with an advanced solid tumor such as melanoma, head and neck, liver or kidney cancer. The CDR3 DNA reads as TGTGCCAGCAGTTTATGGAGACTAGCGGGAGGGCCCGGGGAGCTGTTTTTT. Translating it yields CASSLWRLAGGPGELFF.